A single sample gave rise to the 21 T cell receptor beta chains below, sequenced in a study of blood T cell repertoires in COVID-19. Produced via immunoSEQ multiplex PCR; TCRdb's table is partial and in-frame only. The sample yields 470,000 or so clones, 87% seen once. Sequencing was carried out using PBMCs or T cells enriched from blood (not recorded which). The receptors originated from a woman younger than 35 with acute COVID-19.

The V and J genes are TRBV15 and TRBJ2-5, with 12 bases lining up with TRBD2. Germline V gives CDR1 LNHNV, CDR2 YYDKDF (reference sequence). The CDR3 sequence is 17 residues long. The trim removed 0 bases at V and 9 bases at J, leaving 11 bases unmatched. As DNA, the CDR3 is TGTGCCACCAGCAGAGATCTGACTAGCGGGGGAGAAGAAGCCCAGTACTTC. Translating gives CATSRDLTSGGEEAQYF.

The rearrangement uses TRBV21-1 and TRBJ1-6; TRBD1, the table's D call, lacks a check against the DNA. TRBV21-1 is a recognized pseudogene. The CDR3 loop spans 17 amino acids. The CDR3 DNA reads TGTGCCAGCAGCAAGGGAGACAGGGGGAAGGGTAATTCACCCCTCCACTTT. Encoded protein: CASSKGDRGKGNSPLHF.

The chain carries TRBV28 and TRBJ1-4; D perhaps matches TRBD1 (5 bases). The CDR3 loop spans 14 amino acids. Trimming pared 5 bases from V and 14 bases from J, leaving 21 bases between. In germline, CDR1 is MDHEN, CDR2 SYDVKM. The CDR3 sequence: CASSLEGTPPILFF. Written as DNA, the CDR3 is TGTGCCAGCAGTCTGGAGGGGACCCCCCCTATCCTGTTTTTT.

This clone appeared a few times. The chain recombines TRBV4-2 with TRBJ2-3, with 7 bases aligning to TRBD1. CDR3 length: 17 amino acids. Trimming removed 5 bases from V and 4 bases from J; junction bases left unmatched: 15. In germline, CDR1 is LGHNA, CDR2 YNFKEQ. The CDR3 region is CASSLRGGQEFADTQYF. Written as DNA, the CDR3 is TGTGCCAGCAGCTTAAGAGGCGGACAGGAGTTTGCAGATACGCAGTATTTT.

This clone was counted only a few times. The genes are TRBV11-2 and TRBJ2-7, with 8 bases aligning to TRBD2. With 0 bases clipped from V and 3 bases from J, the junction kept 4 bases outside the gene matches. The germline CDR1 and CDR2 sequences are SGHAT and FQNNGV. The CDR3 has 15 residues. For the CDR3, the DNA is TGTGCCAGCAGCTTAGAACATAGCGGGAACTACGAGCAGTACTTC. Its translation: CASSLEHSGNYEQYF.

V usage is TRBV6-1 and J usage is TRBJ1-3, with 9 bases fitting TRBD1. Per germline, CDR1 MNHNS and CDR2 SASEGT. This CDR3 spans 15 amino acids. V was clipped by 1 base and J by 2 bases; unmatched bases: 0. This chain's CDR3 is CASSEGTGAGNTIYF. The CDR3 coding sequence is TGTGCCAGCAGTGAAGGGACAGGGGCTGGAAACACCATATATTTT.

Only one count was recorded for this clone. V gene TRBV2 combines with J gene TRBJ1-5, with 8 bases aligning to TRBD1. The length of the CDR3 is 16 residues. CDR1 and CDR2 from the germline V gene are SNHLY and FYNNEI. V lost 3 bases, J lost 4 bases, and 8 bases stayed unmatched. This CDR3 reads CASSEGWTGRNQPQHF. In DNA form, the CDR3 reads TGTGCCAGCAGTGAGGGTTGGACAGGGCGGAATCAGCCCCAGCATTTT.

V gene TRBV5-5 combines with J gene TRBJ1-2, with 7 bases lining up with TRBD1. Trimming took 5 bases from V and 6 from J; bases not matched to a gene: 28. From germline, CDR1 is SGHKS and CDR2 YYEKEE (reference sequence). The CDR3 extends over 20 amino acids. The DNA of the CDR3 is TGTGCCAGCAGGATAAATCGGGGTATGGTACAGGGGCCAGGGAGGAATGGCTACACCTTC. Its translation: CASRINRGMVQGPGRNGYTF.

The CDR3 coding sequence is TGTGCCAGCAGCTTAGGGGGGAGCGGGAGGGACCACGAGCAGTACTTC. Its translation: CASSLGGSGRDHEQYF. This chain uses TRBV13 with TRBJ2-7; 10 bases match TRBD2. This CDR3 has 16 amino acids. V was clipped by 0 bases and J by 5 bases; unmatched bases: 7. The germline V gene encodes CDR1 PRHDT and CDR2 FYEKMQ (reference sequence). Full variable domain (missing parts from reference TRBV13 and TRBJ2-7): AAGVIQSPRHLIKEKRETATLKCYPIPRHDTVYWYQQGPGQDPQFLISFYEKMQSDKGSIPDRFSAQQFSDYHSELNMSSLELGDSALYFCASSLGGSGRDHEQYFGPGTRLTVT.

In this sample, this clone turned up a few times. The chain carries TRBV10-3 and TRBJ1-5; 7 nucleotides match TRBD1. From germline, CDR1 is ENHRY and CDR2 SYGVKD. V gave up 5 bases and J gave up 5 bases; unmatched junction bases: 3. CDR3 length: 13 residues. Here the CDR3 reads CAISYRGDQPQHF. The CDR3 region has the DNA TGTGCCATCAGTTACAGGGGAGATCAGCCCCAGCATTTT.

This chain joins TRBV3-1 (or the pseudogene TRBV3-2) and TRBJ1-4; D unresolved. Deletions cut 0 bases from V and 10 bases from J, with 9 bases between. From germline, CDR1 is LGHDT and CDR2 YNNKEL (reference sequence). The CDR3 has 13 amino acids. CDR3 nucleotide sequence: TGTGCCAGCAGCCAAGATGACATCGGAAAACTGTTTTTT. As protein: CASSQDDIGKLFF.

The rearrangement links TRBV28 to TRBJ1-3; tentatively, D is TRBD1 (6 bases). V was trimmed by 5 bases and J by 2 bases, leaving 13 bases between them. CDR1 and CDR2 (germline): MDHEN, SYDVKM. This CDR3 comprises 15 residues. CDR3 region: CASSVTGNPGNTIYF. The CDR3 bases are TGTGCCAGCAGTGTAACAGGGAACCCTGGAAACACCATATATTTT.

This chain links TRBV19 with TRBJ2-1, with 9 positions matching TRBD2. CDR3 length: 20 residues. Looked up from germline, CDR1 is LNHDA and CDR2 is SQIVND (reference sequence). The trim removed 5 bases at V and 4 bases at J, leaving 21 bases unmatched. In DNA form, the CDR3 reads TGTGCCAGTAGTGGCAGATTTGAGCGGGGGGCCCGTTATAAATACAATGAGCAGTTCTTC. Its protein is CASSGRFERGARYKYNEQFF.

J is TRBJ2-3 and V is TRBV11-2; D ambiguous. The V and J ends lost 5 bases and 3 bases respectively, with 21 bases between them. Per the germline V gene, CDR1 is SGHAT and CDR2 is FQNNGV. The CDR3 contains 17 residues. This CDR3 is CASSLSPKIRRTDTQYF. The CDR3 DNA is TGTGCCAGCAGCCTTAGCCCCAAGATTCGACGAACAGATACGCAGTATTTT.

The chain is built from TRBV3-1 (or the pseudogene TRBV3-2) and TRBJ2-1; TRBD2 is a possible D gene (5 bases). Germline CDR1 is LGHDT and CDR2 is YNNKEL (reference sequence). The CDR3 length is 13 residues. The V and J ends lost 0 bases and 10 bases respectively, with 10 bases between them. The CDR3 loop reads CASSQDRGTEQFF. CDR3 DNA: TGTGCCAGCAGCCAAGATCGGGGTACAGAGCAGTTCTTC.

Written as DNA, the CDR3 is TGTGCCAGCAGTTATTCGGGAAGCAATCAGCCCCAGCATTTT. Encoded protein: CASSYSGSNQPQHF. This chain connects TRBV6-2 or TRBV6-3 to TRBJ1-5; D is unresolved. The CDR3 totals 14 residues. Trimming cost V 3 bases and J 1 base, with 7 bases left between them. From germline, CDR1 is MNHEY and CDR2 SVGEGT.

V gene TRBV27 combines with J gene TRBJ2-3; D remains ambiguous. This CDR3 contains 13 residues. V lost 1 base to trimming and J lost 6 bases, with 8 bases between them. Germline lookup yields CDR1 MNHEY and CDR2 SMNVEV (reference sequence). CDR3 nucleotide sequence: TGTGCCAGCAGTTTATTTATTTTGGATACGCAGTATTTT. Translation: CASSLFILDTQYF.

The chain links TRBV7-8 to TRBJ2-6; 8 nucleotides match TRBD1. CDR1 is SGHVS and CDR2 is FQNEAQ in the germline V gene. This CDR3 is built from 20 residues. Trimming cost V 7 bases and J 2 bases; bases outside gene matches: 19. The CDR3, as DNA: TGTGCCAGCACCAATCCCGCGGGGACAGGAAGGTCGGCTGGGGCCAACGTCCTGACTTTC. It yields the protein CASTNPAGTGRSAGANVLTF.

The V call is TRBV6-2 or TRBV6-3, the J call TRBJ2-1; TRBD1 matches at 10 bases. V dropped 4 bases and J dropped 6; count of bases not matched to a gene: 6. Germline lookup yields CDR1 MNHEY and CDR2 SVGEGT. The length of the CDR3 is 15 residues. CDR3 loop: CASSSWDRGGNEQFF. The CDR3 coding sequence is TGTGCCAGCAGTTCCTGGGACAGGGGAGGCAATGAGCAGTTCTTC.

The CDR3 DNA reads TGTGCCAGCAGTTATAGCTCCTACGAGCAGTACTTC. This encodes CASSYSSYEQYF. The V call is TRBV6-2 or TRBV6-3, the J call TRBJ2-7; D is ambiguous. Germline V gene sequence: CDR1 MNHEY, CDR2 SVGEGT. Trimming stripped 3 bases from V and 0 bases from J, with 3 bases between. There are 12 residues in the CDR3.

This chain joins TRBV19 and TRBJ2-7; a possible D gene is TRBD1 (6 bases). Trimming shortened V by 5 bases and J by 1 base, and 9 bases separated the two germline ends. CDR3 length: 13 amino acids. Germline values: CDR1 LNHDA, CDR2 SQIVND (reference sequence). CDR3 coding DNA: TGTGCCAGTAGTTTTAGGGGGTCCTACGAGCAGTACTTC. Protein: CASSFRGSYEQYF.